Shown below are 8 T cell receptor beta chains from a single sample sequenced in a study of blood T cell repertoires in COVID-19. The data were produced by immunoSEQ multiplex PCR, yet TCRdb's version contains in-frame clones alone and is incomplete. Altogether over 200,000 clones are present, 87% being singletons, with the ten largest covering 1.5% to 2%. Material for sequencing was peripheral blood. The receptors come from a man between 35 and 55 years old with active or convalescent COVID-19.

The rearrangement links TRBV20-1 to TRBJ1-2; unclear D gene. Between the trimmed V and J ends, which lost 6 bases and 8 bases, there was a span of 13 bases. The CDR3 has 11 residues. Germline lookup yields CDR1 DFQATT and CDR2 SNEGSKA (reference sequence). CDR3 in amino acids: CSASFVSGYTF. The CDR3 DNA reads TGCAGTGCCTCGTTTGTTTCGGGCTACACCTTC.

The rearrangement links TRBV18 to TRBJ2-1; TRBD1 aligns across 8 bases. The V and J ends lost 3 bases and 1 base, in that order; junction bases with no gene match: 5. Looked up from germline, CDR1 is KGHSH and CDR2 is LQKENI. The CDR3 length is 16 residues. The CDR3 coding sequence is TGTGCCAGCTCACCGCAGGGGGCGAGGTCCTACAATGAGCAGTTCTTC. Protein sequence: CASSPQGARSYNEQFF.

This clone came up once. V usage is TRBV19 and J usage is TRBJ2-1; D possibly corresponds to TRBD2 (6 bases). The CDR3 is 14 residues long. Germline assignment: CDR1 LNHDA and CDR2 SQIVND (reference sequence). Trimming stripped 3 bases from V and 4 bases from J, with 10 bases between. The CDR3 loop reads CASSMGGAYNEQFF. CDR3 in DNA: TGTGCCAGTAGTATGGGGGGAGCATACAATGAGCAGTTCTTC.

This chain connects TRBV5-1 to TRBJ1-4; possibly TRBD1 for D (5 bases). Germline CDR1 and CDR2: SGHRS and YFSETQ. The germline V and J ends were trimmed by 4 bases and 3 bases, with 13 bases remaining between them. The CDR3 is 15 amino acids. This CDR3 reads CASSPGVVPNEKLFF. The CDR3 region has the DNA TGCGCCAGCAGCCCGGGGGTGGTTCCTAATGAAAAACTGTTTTTT.

The CDR3 DNA sequence: TGTGCCAGCAGGGACAGGGGGCTTAATTCACCCCTCCACTTT. It codes for CASRDRGLNSPLHF. The chain uses TRBV28 and TRBJ1-6; 11 bases line up with TRBD1. The CDR3 loop spans 14 amino acids. The V gene's germline CDR1 is MDHEN and CDR2 SYDVKM. After removal of 6 bases from V and 6 bases from J, the junction contained 1 base not matched to a gene. Combining the CDR3 with reference TRBV28 and TRBJ1-6 gives the whole variable domain DVKVTQSSRYLVKRTGEKVFLECVQDMDHENMFWYRQDPGLGLRLIYFSYDVKMKEKGDIPEGYSVSREKKERFSLILESASTNQTSMYLCASRDRGLNSPLHFGNGTRLTVT.

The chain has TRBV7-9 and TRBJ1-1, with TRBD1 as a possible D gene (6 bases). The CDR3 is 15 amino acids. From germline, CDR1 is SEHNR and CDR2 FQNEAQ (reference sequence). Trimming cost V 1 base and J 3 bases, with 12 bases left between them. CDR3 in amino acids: CASSLGGGRDTEAFF. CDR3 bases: TGTGCCAGCAGCTTAGGAGGGGGAAGAGACACTGAAGCTTTCTTT. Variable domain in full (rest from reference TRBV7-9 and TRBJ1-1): DTGVSQNPRHKITKRGQNVTFRCDPISEHNRLYWYRQTLGQGPEFLTYFQNEAQLEKSRLLSDRFSAERPKGSFSTLEIQRTEQGDSAMYLCASSLGGGRDTEAFFGQGTRLTVV.

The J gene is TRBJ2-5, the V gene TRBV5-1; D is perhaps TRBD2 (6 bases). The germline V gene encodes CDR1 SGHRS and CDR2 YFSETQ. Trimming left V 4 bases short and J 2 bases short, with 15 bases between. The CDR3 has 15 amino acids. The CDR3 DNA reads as TGCGCCAGCAGCCCGGCGGGCGGACTACAAGAGACCCAGTACTTC. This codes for CASSPAGGLQETQYF.

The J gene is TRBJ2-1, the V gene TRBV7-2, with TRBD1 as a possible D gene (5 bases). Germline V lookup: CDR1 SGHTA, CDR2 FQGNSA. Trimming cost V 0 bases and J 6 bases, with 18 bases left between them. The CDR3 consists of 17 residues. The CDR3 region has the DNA TGTGCCAGCAGCTTAGCCTTCTCGGGTGAACAGGTCAATGAGCAGTTCTTC. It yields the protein CASSLAFSGEQVNEQFF.